This entry describes one T cell receptor beta chain. The target antigen is unknown. The repertoire was sequenced with immunoSEQ multiplex PCR; TCRdb's copy has only in-frame clones and lacks some. Of roughly 250,000 clones in the sample, about 92% were seen once. J lost 3 bases, V lost 4 bases, and 4 bases had no gene match. This CDR3 comprises 14 residues. Germline assignment: CDR1 SNHLY and CDR2 FYNNEI. This sample was taken from a study of T cell responses to AZD1222 COVID-19 vaccine. General study results and limits: Regions left unmutated in variants are reportedly the target of nearly half of spike-specific TCRs. Recipients of AZD1222 seropositive at baseline numbered only 5 or 6. Donor demographics were predominantly white British with a female majority; clonal diversity may be underestimated.

The input for sequencing was peripheral blood, taken on day 0 of AZD1222 vaccination. The sequence was collected from an adult in good health. The chain employs TRBV2 and TRBJ1-2, with 8 bases identical to TRBD1. The CDR3 spells CASSGTQGDYGYTF. CDR3 nucleotide sequence: TGTGCCAGCAGTGGGACACAGGGGGACTATGGCTACACCTTC.